The following is a T cell receptor beta chain sequence with its context. The target antigen is unknown. These data originate in a study of T cells in localized non-small cell lung cancer. Deletions cut 6 bases from V and 5 bases from J, with 13 bases between. The CDR3 sequence is 13 residues long. Looked up from germline, CDR1 is MNHEY and CDR2 is SMNVEV (reference sequence). The study's findings and limits: The greatest T cell clonality was found in uninvolved adjacent lung (higher than in tumor). Median approximately 58 top-100 tumor clones were shared with paired adjacent lung. Because only a single region of the tumor was sequenced, heterogeneity remains possible.

Clones were read by immunoSEQ multiplex PCR, and TCRdb kept only the in-frame ones, dropping some. The sample carries roughly 16,000 clones, about 88% recorded once. The sequence came from an older male donor with stage I lung adenocarcinoma. Sequencing was performed on peripheral blood, taken before any cancer treatment. V and J are TRBV27 and TRBJ1-2; D unresolved. The chain's CDR3 is CASSSSTVYGYTF. CDR3 DNA sequence: TGTGCCAGCAGCTCTAGCACAGTTTATGGCTACACCTTC.